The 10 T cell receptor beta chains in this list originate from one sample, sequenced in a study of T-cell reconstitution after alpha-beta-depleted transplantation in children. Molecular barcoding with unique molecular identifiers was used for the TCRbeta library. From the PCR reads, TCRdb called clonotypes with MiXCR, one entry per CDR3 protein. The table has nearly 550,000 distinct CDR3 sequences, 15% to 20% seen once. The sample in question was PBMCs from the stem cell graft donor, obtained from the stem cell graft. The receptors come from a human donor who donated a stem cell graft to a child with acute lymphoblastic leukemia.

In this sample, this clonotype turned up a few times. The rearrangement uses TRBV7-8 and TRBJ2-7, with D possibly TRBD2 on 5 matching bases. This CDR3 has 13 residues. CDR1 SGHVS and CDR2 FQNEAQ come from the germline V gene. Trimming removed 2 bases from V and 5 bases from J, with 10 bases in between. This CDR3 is CASSLYGVDEQYF. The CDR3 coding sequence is TGTGCCAGCAGCTTATACGGGGTTGACGAGCAGTACTTC.

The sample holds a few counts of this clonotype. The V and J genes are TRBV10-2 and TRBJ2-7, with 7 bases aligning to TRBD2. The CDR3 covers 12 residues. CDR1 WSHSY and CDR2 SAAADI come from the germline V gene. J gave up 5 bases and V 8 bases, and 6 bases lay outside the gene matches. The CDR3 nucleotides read TGCGCCAGCTGTCTCGGGGGGAACGAGCAGTACTTC. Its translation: CASCLGGNEQYF.

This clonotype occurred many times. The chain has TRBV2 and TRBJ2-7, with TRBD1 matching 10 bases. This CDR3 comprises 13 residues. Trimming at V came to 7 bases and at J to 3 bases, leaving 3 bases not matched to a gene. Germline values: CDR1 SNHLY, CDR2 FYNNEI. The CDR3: CASKRTGGYEQYF. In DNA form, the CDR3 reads TGTGCCAGCAAGAGGACAGGGGGCTACGAGCAGTACTTC.

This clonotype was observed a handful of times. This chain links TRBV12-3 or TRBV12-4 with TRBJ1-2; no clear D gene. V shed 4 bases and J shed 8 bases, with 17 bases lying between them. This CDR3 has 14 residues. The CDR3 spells CASSSPPWVYGYTF. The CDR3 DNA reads TGTGCCAGCAGTTCCCCTCCCTGGGTTTACGGCTACACCTTC.

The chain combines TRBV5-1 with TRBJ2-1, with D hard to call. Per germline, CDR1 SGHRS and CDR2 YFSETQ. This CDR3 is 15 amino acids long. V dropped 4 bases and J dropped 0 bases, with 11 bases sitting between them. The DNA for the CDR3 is TGCGCCAGCAGCCTACCTGTGGGCTCCTACAATGAGCAGTTCTTC. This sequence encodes CASSLPVGSYNEQFF.

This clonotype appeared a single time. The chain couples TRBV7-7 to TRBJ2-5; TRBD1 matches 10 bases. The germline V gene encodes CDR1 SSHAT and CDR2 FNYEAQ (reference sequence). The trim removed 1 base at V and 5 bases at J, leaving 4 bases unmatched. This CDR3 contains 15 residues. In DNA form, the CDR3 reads TGTGCCAGCAGCTTAGAGACAGGGGGCTTTGAGACCCAGTACTTC. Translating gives CASSLETGGFETQYF.

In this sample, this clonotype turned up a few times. CDR3 nucleotide sequence: TGCGCCAGCAGCTTGGGGGCTAGCGGGCGACCCGGGGAGCTGTTTTTT. Amino acids: CASSLGASGRPGELFF. V usage is TRBV5-1 and J usage is TRBJ2-2; 8 nucleotides line up with TRBD2. CDR3 length: 16 residues. Germline CDR1 is SGHRS and CDR2 is YFSETQ. V lost 0 bases to trimming and J lost 6 bases; unmatched junction nucleotides: 7.

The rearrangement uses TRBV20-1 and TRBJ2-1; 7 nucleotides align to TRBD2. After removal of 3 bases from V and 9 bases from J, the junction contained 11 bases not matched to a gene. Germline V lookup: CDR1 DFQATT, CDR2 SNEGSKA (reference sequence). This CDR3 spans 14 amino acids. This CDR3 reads CSASGGISVVEQFF. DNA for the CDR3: TGCAGTGCTAGCGGGGGGATCTCGGTAGTTGAGCAGTTCTTC.

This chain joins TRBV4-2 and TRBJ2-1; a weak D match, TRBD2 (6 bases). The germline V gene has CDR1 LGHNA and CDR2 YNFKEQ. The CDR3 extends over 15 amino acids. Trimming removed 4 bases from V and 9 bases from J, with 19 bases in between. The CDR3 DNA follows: TGTGCCAGCAGCCCGGGACTCCTCCTGTTCGGTGAGCAGTTCTTC. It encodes CASSPGLLLFGEQFF.

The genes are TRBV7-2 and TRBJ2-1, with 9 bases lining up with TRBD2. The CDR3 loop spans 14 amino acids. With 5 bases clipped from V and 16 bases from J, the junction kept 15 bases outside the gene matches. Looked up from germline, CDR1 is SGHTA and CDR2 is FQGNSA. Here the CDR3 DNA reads TGTGCCAGCAGCCCCCCGACGCGGGAGGGCCGGAAATTCTTC. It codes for CASSPPTREGRKFF.